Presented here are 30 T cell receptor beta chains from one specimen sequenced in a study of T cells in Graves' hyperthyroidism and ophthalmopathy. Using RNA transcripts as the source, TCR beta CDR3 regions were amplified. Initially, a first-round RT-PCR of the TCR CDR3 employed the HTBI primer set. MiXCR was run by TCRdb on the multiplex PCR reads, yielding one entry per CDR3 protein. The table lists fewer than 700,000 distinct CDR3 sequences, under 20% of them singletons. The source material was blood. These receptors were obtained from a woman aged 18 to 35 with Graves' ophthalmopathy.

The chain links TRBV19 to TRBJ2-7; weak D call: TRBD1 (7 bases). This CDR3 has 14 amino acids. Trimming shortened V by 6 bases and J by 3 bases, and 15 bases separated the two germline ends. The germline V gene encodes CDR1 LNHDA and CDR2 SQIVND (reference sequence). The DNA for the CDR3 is TGTGCCAGTAGCGCGGGACAGACCCTCTACGAGCAGTACTTC. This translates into CASSAGQTLYEQYF.

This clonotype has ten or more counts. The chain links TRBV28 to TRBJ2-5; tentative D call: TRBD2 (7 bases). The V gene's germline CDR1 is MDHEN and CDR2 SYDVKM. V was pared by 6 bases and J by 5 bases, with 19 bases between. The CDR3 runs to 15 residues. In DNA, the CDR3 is TGTGCCAGCAGCCCGGACCGGGGGGCGCGGGAGACCCAGTACTTC. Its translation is CASSPDRGARETQYF.

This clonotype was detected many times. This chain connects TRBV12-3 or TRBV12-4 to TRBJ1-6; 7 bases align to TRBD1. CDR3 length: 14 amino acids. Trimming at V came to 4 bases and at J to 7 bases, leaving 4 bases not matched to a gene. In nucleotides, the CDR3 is TGTGCCAGCAGTTCGGACAGGAACAATTCACCCCTCCACTTT. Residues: CASSSDRNNSPLHF.

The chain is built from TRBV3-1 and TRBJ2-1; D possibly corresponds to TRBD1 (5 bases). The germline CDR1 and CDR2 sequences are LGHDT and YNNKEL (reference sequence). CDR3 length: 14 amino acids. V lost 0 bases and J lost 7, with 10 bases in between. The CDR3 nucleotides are TGTGCCAGCAGCCAAGAAGGGGTAGGGAATGAGCAGTTCTTC. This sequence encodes CASSQEGVGNEQFF.

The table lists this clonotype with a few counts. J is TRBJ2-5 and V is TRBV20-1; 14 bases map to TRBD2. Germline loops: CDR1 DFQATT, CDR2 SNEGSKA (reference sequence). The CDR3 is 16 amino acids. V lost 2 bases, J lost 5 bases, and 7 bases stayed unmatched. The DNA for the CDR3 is TGCAGTGCTAGACGAGGGACTAGCGGGAGCCCCGAGACCCAGTACTTC. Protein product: CSARRGTSGSPETQYF.

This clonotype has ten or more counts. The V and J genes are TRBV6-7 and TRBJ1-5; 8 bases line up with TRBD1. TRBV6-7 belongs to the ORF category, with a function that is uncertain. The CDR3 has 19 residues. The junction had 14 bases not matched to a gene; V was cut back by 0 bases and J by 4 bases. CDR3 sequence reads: CASSYSIYIKGQGNQPQHF. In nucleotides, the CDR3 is TGTGCCAGCAGTTACTCGATTTATATTAAAGGACAGGGTAATCAGCCCCAGCATTTT.

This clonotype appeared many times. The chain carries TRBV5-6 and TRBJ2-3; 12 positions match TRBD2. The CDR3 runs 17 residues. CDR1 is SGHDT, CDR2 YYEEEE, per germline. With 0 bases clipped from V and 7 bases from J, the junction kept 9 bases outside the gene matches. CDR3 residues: CASSLVTSGSIRNTQYF. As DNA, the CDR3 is TGTGCCAGCAGCTTGGTGACTAGCGGGAGTATTCGAAATACGCAGTATTTT.

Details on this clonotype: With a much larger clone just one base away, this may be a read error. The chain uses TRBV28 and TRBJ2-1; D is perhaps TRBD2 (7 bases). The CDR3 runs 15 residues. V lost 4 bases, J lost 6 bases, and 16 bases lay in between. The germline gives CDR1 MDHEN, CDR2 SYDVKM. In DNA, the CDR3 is TGTGCCAGCAGTTCGTGGGTGGGAGGGGGCAATGAGCAGTTCTTC. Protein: CASSSWVGGGNEQFF.

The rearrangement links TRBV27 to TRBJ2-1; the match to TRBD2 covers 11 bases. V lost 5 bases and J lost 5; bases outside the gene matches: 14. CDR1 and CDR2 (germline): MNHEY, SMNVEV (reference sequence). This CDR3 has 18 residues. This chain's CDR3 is CASSATSGSVPPNNEQFF. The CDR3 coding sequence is TGTGCCAGCAGTGCCACTAGCGGGAGCGTTCCTCCCAACAATGAGCAGTTCTTC.

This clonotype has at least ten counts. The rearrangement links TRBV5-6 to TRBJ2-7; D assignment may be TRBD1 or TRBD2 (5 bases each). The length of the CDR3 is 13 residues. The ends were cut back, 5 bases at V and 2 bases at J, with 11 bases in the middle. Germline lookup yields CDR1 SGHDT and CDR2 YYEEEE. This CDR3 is CASSLGDPYEQYF. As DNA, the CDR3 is TGTGCCAGCAGTCTCGGGGACCCCTACGAGCAGTACTTC.

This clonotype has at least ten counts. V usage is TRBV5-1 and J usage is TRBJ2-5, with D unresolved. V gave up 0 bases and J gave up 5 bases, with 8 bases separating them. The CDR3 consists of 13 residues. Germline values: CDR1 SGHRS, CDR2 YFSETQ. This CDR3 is CASSLANGETQYF. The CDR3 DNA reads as TGCGCCAGCAGCTTGGCCAACGGGGAGACCCAGTACTTC.

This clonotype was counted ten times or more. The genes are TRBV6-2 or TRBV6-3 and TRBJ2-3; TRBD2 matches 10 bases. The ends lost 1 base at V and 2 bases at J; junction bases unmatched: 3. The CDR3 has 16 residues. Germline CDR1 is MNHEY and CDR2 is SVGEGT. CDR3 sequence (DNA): TGTGCCAGCAGTTACTGGACTAGCGGACTCACAGATACGCAGTATTTT. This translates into CASSYWTSGLTDTQYF.

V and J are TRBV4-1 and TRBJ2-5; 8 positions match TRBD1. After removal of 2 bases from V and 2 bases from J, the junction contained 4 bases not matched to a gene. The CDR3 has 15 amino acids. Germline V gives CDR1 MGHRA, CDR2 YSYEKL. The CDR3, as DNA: TGCGCCAGCAGCCAATCAACAGGGGGTCAAGAGACCCAGTACTTC. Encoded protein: CASSQSTGGQETQYF.

The CDR3 DNA is TGCGCCAGCAGGGGTTCGAACACTGAAGCTTTCTTT. Translated, it gives CASRGSNTEAFF. This rearrangement joins TRBV10-2 to TRBJ1-1; D unresolved. V dropped 6 bases and J dropped 1 base, with 6 bases sitting between them. Germline V lookup: CDR1 WSHSY, CDR2 SAAADI. The CDR3 is 12 residues long.

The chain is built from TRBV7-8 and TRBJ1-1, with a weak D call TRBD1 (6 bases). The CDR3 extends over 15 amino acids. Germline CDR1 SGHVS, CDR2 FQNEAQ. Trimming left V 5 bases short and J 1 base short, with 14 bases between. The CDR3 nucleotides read TGTGCCAGCAGCGATCCGGGACACCCGAACACTGAAGCTTTCTTT. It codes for CASSDPGHPNTEAFF.

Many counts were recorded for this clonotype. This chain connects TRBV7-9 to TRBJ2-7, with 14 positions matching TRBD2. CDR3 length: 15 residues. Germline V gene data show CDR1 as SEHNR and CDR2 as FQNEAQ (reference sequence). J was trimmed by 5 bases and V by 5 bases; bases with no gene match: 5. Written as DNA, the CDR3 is TGTGCCAGCAGCCGTGGGACTAGCGGGGGCAACGAGCAGTACTTC. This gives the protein CASSRGTSGGNEQYF. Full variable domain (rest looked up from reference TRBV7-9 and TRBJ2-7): DTGVSQNPRHKITKRGQNVTFRCDPISEHNRLYWYRQTLGQGPEFLTYFQNEAQLEKSRLLSDRFSAERPKGSFSTLEIQRTEQGDSAMYLCASSRGTSGGNEQYFGPGTRLTVT.

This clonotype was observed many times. The CDR3 sequence: CASSSRRGGHQETQYF. The DNA of the CDR3 is TGTGCCAGCAGCTCCCGGAGGGGCGGGCACCAAGAGACCCAGTACTTC. The chain has TRBV11-2 and TRBJ2-5, with a weak D call TRBD2 (6 bases). CDR1 is SGHAT and CDR2 is FQNNGV in the germline V gene. There are 16 residues in the CDR3. Deletions cut 4 bases from V and 0 bases from J, with 15 bases between.

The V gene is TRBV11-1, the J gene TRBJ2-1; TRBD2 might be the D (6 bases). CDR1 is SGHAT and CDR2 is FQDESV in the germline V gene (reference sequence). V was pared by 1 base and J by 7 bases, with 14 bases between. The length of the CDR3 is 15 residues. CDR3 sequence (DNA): TGTGCCAGCAGCTTAGGACGAAGCCGGGGGAATGAGCAGTTCTTC. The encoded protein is CASSLGRSRGNEQFF.

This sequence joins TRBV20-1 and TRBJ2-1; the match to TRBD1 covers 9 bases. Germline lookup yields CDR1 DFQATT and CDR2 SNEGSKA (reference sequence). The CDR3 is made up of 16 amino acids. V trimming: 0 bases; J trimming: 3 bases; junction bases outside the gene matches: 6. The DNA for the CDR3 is TGCAGTGCTAGAGAAACCGGGACAGGGCGCTACAATGAGCAGTTCTTC. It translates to CSARETGTGRYNEQFF.

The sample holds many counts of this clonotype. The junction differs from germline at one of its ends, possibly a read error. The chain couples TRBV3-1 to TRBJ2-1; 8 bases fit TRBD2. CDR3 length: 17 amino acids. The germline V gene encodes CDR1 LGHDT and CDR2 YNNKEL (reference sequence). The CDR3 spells CASSDTSAGDSDNEQFF. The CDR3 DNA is TGTGCCAGCAGCGACACCTCAGCGGGAGACTCCGACAATGAGCAGTTCTTC.

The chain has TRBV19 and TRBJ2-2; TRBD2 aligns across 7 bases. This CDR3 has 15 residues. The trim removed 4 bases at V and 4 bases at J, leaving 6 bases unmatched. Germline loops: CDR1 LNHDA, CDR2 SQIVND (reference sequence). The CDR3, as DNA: TGTGCCAGTAGTACGGGAATAGCGGGCACCGGGGAGCTGTTTTTT. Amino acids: CASSTGIAGTGELFF.

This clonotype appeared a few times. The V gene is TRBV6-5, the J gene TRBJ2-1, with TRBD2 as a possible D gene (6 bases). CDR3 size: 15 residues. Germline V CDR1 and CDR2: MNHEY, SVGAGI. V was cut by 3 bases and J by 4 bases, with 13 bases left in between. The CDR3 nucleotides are TGTGCCAGCAGTTATGTTCGGCGGGGTTACAATGAGCAGTTCTTC. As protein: CASSYVRRGYNEQFF.

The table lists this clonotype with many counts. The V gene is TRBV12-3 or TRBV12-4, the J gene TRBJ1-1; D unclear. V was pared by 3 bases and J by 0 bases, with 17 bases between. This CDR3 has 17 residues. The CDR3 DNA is TGTGCCAGCAGTTTTGGAACGGTTGCTATCTTGAACACTGAAGCTTTCTTT. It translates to CASSFGTVAILNTEAFF.

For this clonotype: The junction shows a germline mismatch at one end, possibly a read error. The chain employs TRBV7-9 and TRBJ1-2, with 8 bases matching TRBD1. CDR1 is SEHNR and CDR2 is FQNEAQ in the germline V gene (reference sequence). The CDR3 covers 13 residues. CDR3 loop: CAGSLDRGGGYTF. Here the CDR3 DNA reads TGTGCCGGCAGCCTCGACAGGGGAGGTGGCTACACCTTC.

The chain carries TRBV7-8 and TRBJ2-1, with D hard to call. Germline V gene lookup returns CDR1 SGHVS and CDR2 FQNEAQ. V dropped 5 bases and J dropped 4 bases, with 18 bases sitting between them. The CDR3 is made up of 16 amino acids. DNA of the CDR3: TGTGCCAGCAGCCACGACGGACCCCCAGATTACAATGAGCAGTTCTTC. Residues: CASSHDGPPDYNEQFF.

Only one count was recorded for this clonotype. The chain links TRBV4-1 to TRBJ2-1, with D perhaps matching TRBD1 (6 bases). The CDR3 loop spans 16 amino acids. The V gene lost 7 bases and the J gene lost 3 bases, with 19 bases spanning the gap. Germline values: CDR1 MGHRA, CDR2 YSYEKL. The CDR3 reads CASTTPGHLLYNEQFF. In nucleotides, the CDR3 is TGCGCCAGCACAACTCCGGGACACCTTCTCTACAATGAGCAGTTCTTC.

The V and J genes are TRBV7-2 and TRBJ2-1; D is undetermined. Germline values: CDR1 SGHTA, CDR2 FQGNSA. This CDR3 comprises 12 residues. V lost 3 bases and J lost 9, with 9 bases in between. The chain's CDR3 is CASSFVFSEQFF. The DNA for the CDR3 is TGTGCCAGCAGCTTCGTTTTTAGTGAGCAGTTCTTC.

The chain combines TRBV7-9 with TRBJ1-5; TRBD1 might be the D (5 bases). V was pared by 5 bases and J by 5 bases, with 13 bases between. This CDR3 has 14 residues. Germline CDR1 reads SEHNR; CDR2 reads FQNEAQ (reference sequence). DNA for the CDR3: TGTGCCAGCAGCCCCCTGGACACATATCAGCCCCAGCATTTT. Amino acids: CASSPLDTYQPQHF.

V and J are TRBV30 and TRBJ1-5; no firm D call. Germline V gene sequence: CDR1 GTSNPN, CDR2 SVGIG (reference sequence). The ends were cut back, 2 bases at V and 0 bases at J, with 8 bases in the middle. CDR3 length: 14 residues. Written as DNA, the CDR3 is TGTGCCTGGAGTATAAGGCATAGCAATCAGCCCCAGCATTTT. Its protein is CAWSIRHSNQPQHF.

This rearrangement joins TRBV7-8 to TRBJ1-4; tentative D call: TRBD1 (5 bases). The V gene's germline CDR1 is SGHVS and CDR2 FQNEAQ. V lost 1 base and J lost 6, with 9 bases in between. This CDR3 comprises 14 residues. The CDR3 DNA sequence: TGTGCCAGCAGCTTAGTCTCGGGGGATGAAAAACTGTTTTTT. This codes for CASSLVSGDEKLFF.